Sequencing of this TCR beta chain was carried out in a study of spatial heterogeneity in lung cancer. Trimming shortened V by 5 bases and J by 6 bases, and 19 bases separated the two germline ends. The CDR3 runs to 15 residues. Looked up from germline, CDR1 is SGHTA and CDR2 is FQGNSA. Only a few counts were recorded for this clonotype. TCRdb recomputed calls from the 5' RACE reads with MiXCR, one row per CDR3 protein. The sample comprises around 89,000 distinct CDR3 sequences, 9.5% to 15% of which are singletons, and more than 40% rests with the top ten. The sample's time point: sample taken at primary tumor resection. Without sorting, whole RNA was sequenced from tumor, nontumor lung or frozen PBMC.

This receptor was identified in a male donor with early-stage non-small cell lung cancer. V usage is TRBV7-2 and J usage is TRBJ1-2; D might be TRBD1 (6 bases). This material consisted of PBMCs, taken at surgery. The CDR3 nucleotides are TGTGCCAGCAGCCCACGTACGGGGGCAAGGGATGGCTACACCTTC. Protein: CASSPRTGARDGYTF.